This T cell receptor beta chain was identified during a study of OX40 agonist ivuxolimab in advanced cancers. The study, taken as a whole, reports: Mean expanded clone counts were higher in CD8+ than CD4+ T cells.

About this clone itself: Its target is unknown.

Excluded were patients having autoimmune disease history or systemic immunosuppression. Libraries were prepared by immunoSEQ multiplex PCR; TCRdb keeps only in-frame clonotypes and omits some of them. The data show 69,000 or so clones, with around 85% seen just once and under 0.9% held by the top ten. The receptor's source is an adult with an advanced solid tumor such as melanoma, head and neck, liver or kidney cancer. Source: CD4+ or CD8+ T cells sorted from blood, taken in a trial of the OX40 agonist ivuxolimab.

The CDR3 DNA is TGTGCCAGCAGCTTAGGGCCCGGTTGGGGGGCCAACGAGCAGTACTTC. It yields the protein CASSLGPGWGANEQYF. The chain combines TRBV7-9 with TRBJ2-7, with D possibly being TRBD1 or TRBD2 (6 bases each). The CDR3 contains 16 residues. The V gene lost 1 base and the J gene lost 5 bases, with 18 bases spanning the gap. Germline V gene lookup returns CDR1 SEHNR and CDR2 FQNEAQ (reference sequence). Filled out from reference TRBV7-9 and TRBJ2-7, the complete variable domain reads DTGVSQNPRHKITKRGQNVTFRCDPISEHNRLYWYRQTLGQGPEFLTYFQNEAQLEKSRLLSDRFSAERPKGSFSTLEIQRTEQGDSAMYLCASSLGPGWGANEQYFGPGTRLTVT.